This passage covers 25 T cell receptor beta chains from one sample sequenced in a study of long-term antiretroviral therapy in people with HIV. Samples were assayed with immunoSEQ v3.0 at survey level. Method: immunoSEQ multiplex PCR; TCRdb's copy keeps in-frame clones and lacks some. Found here are about 21,000 clones, roughly 80% of them singletons; the top ten hold around 3.7%. Sample: unsorted PBMCs, taken 1.9 years after starting antiretroviral therapy. These TCRs come from a woman between 45 and 65 years old with HIV.

This chain joins TRBV7-3 and TRBJ2-1; 13 bases are shared with TRBD2. The CDR3 totals 17 residues. Germline assignment: CDR1 SGHTA and CDR2 FQGTGA. Trimming took 1 base from V and 9 from J; bases not matched to a gene: 9. The CDR3 nucleotides read TGTGCCAGCAGCTTAAGGACTAGCGGGGGCTCTCCGGGTGAGCAGTTCTTC. Its translation: CASSLRTSGGSPGEQFF. Complete variable domain (other parts from reference TRBV7-3 and TRBJ2-1): GAGVSQTPSNKVTEKGKYVELRCDPISGHTALYWYRQSLGQGPEFLIYFQGTGAADDSGLPNDRFFAVRPEGSVSTLKIQRTERGDSAVYLCASSLRTSGGSPGEQFFGPGTRLTVL.

The CDR3 spells CASSLIFPGTGFSDEQYF. CDR3 coding DNA: TGTGCCAGCAGCTTAATCTTCCCTGGGACAGGGTTTAGTGACGAGCAGTACTTC. V usage is TRBV7-8 and J usage is TRBJ2-7, with 9 bases lining up with TRBD1. The CDR3 extends over 18 amino acids. Germline V CDR1 and CDR2: SGHVS, FQNEAQ. The ends lost 2 bases at V and 5 bases at J; junction bases unmatched: 16.

This CDR3 reads CAWSVRTGHYGYTF. CDR3 sequence (DNA): TGTGCCTGGAGTGTTCGGACAGGGCACTATGGCTACACCTTC. The V call is TRBV30, the J call TRBJ1-2; 8 positions match TRBD1. Germline V gives CDR1 GTSNPN, CDR2 SVGIG (reference sequence). Trimming at V came to 0 bases and at J to 3 bases, leaving 3 bases not matched to a gene. CDR3 length: 14 residues.

V and J are TRBV20-1 and TRBJ1-2; D remains unclear. The V gene lost 1 base and the J gene lost 7 bases, with 7 bases spanning the gap. Germline assignment: CDR1 DFQATT and CDR2 SNEGSKA (reference sequence). The CDR3 loop spans 11 amino acids. The DNA for the CDR3 is TGCAGTGCTAGAGTGCTGGGTGGCTACACCTTC. It specifies CSARVLGGYTF.

V gene TRBV7-2 combines with J gene TRBJ1-6; D is perhaps TRBD1 (6 bases). Germline V lookup: CDR1 SGHTA, CDR2 FQGNSA. Trimming stripped 5 bases from V and 6 bases from J, with 11 bases between. The CDR3 totals 14 residues. The CDR3: CASSLQQGNSPLHF. CDR3 DNA sequence: TGTGCCAGCAGCCTTCAACAGGGTAATTCACCCCTCCACTTT.

The CDR3 DNA reads TGTGCCAGTACTGGGACTAGCTCATACAATGAGCAGTTCTTC. Translating gives CASTGTSSYNEQFF. This chain joins TRBV2 and TRBJ2-1, with TRBD2 matching over 9 bases. This CDR3 is built from 14 residues. Germline V lookup: CDR1 SNHLY, CDR2 FYNNEI. V lost 9 bases, J lost 4 bases, and 7 bases stayed unmatched.

The J gene is TRBJ2-3, the V gene TRBV10-3, with 7 positions matching TRBD2. The junction had 6 bases not matched to a gene; V was cut back by 3 bases and J by 0 bases. From germline, CDR1 is ENHRY and CDR2 SYGVKD. This CDR3 is built from 16 residues. CDR3 region: CAISDYGTTSTDTQYF. Written as DNA, the CDR3 is TGTGCCATCAGTGATTACGGGACTACTAGCACAGATACGCAGTATTTT.

This chain links TRBV6-1 with TRBJ1-1, with no clear D. Germline CDR1 reads MNHNS; CDR2 reads SASEGT. V shed 8 bases and J shed 3 bases, with 10 bases lying between them. There are 12 residues in the CDR3. The CDR3 here is CASVIRDTEAFF. In DNA form, the CDR3 reads TGTGCCAGCGTCATTAGGGACACTGAAGCTTTCTTT.

The chain recombines TRBV15 with TRBJ1-1; the D gene is possibly TRBD1 (6 bases). Trimming took 0 bases from V and 0 from J, leaving 8 bases between them. The CDR3 totals 15 residues. Germline CDR1 is LNHNV and CDR2 is YYDKDF (reference sequence). The CDR3 loop reads CATSRDTGMNTEAFF. In DNA, the CDR3 is TGTGCCACCAGCAGAGATACAGGGATGAACACTGAAGCTTTCTTT.

This chain links TRBV9 with TRBJ2-7; 7 positions match TRBD1. Per germline, CDR1 SGDLS and CDR2 YYNGEE. The CDR3 runs 16 residues. V lost 5 bases, J lost 2 bases, and 13 bases stayed unmatched. CDR3 amino acids: CASSVFFGTATYEQYF. The CDR3 bases are TGTGCCAGCAGTGTATTTTTCGGGACAGCGACCTACGAGCAGTACTTC.

The chain combines TRBV5-4 with TRBJ2-3; 11 bases fit TRBD1. The CDR3 spans 16 residues. CDR1 and CDR2 from the germline V gene are SGHNT and YYREEE (reference sequence). The J segment lost 0 bases and the V segment lost 3 bases, leaving 3 bases of the junction unmatched. CDR3 region: CASSSGQGASTDTQYF. As DNA, the CDR3 is TGTGCCAGCAGCTCTGGACAGGGGGCTAGCACAGATACGCAGTATTTT.

This clone showed up just a few times. The chain carries TRBV4-2 and TRBJ2-7, with 12 bases identical to TRBD2. Germline CDR1 reads LGHNA; CDR2 reads YNFKEQ. The trim removed 0 bases at V and 4 bases at J, leaving 7 bases unmatched. CDR3 length equals 17 residues. Here the CDR3 reads CASSQDAPSGGAYEQYF. The CDR3 DNA reads as TGTGCCAGCAGCCAAGATGCACCTAGCGGGGGGGCTTACGAGCAGTACTTC.

The chain combines TRBV7-2 with TRBJ1-5, with D perhaps matching TRBD1 (5 bases). This CDR3 has 13 residues. The germline gives CDR1 SGHTA, CDR2 FQGNSA. Trimming took off 3 bases at V and 7 bases at J, with 10 bases between the two ends. As DNA, the CDR3 is TGTGCCAGCAGCTTTTCCTGGGGGCAGCCCCAGCATTTT. Its protein product is CASSFSWGQPQHF.

The chain joins TRBV27 to TRBJ2-7; a weak D match, TRBD1 (7 bases). Trimming took off 5 bases at V and 5 bases at J, with 22 bases between the two ends. In germline, CDR1 is MNHEY, CDR2 SMNVEV (reference sequence). The length of the CDR3 is 16 residues. The CDR3 DNA reads as TGTGCCAGCAGTGCGGGGCCGGCGAAGGGGGCCCACGAGCAGTACTTC. It specifies CASSAGPAKGAHEQYF.

This clone was counted a few times. V and J are TRBV5-1 and TRBJ1-5; 7 bases fit TRBD1. The CDR3 consists of 14 residues. Trimming removed 4 bases from V and 2 bases from J; junction bases left unmatched: 3. CDR1 and CDR2 from the germline V gene are SGHRS and YFSETQ. This CDR3 is CASSPTGGNQPQHF. The CDR3 coding sequence is TGCGCCAGCAGCCCTACAGGGGGCAATCAGCCCCAGCATTTT.

This clone was seen a handful of times. The J gene is TRBJ2-1, the V gene TRBV7-3; TRBD1 matches 9 bases. V lost 4 bases, J lost 7 bases, and 11 bases stayed unmatched. Germline V gives CDR1 SGHTA, CDR2 FQGTGA. This CDR3 is built from 16 residues. Here the CDR3 DNA reads TGTGCCAGCAGCTCGGCTGTACAGGGGGCAGTGAATGAGCAGTTCTTC. This sequence encodes CASSSAVQGAVNEQFF.

The chain carries TRBV7-3 and TRBJ2-5, with D possibly TRBD2 on 6 matching bases. V was pared by 10 bases and J by 5 bases, with 17 bases between. This CDR3 comprises 13 residues. Per the germline V gene, CDR1 is SGHTA and CDR2 is FQGTGA. The DNA for the CDR3 is TGTGCCACATCTGGTGGTAGCGGTGAGACCCAGTACTTC. Translating it yields CATSGGSGETQYF.

CDR3 amino acids: CASSPGQGSAGYTF. The DNA of the CDR3 is TGTGCCAGCTCACCGGGACAGGGATCAGCTGGCTACACCTTC. This sequence joins TRBV18 and TRBJ1-2; the match to TRBD1 covers 9 bases. This CDR3 is 14 amino acids long. Trimming took 3 bases from V and 7 from J; bases not matched to a gene: 6. Germline CDR1 KGHSH, CDR2 LQKENI.

V gene TRBV4-2 combines with J gene TRBJ1-6, with TRBD1 identical over 7 bases. This CDR3 comprises 18 residues. Germline V gene data show CDR1 as LGHNA and CDR2 as YNFKEQ. With V trimmed by 0 bases and J by 0 bases, 5 bases remained unmatched. CDR3 in DNA: TGTGCCAGCAGCCAAGAGCTGGACAGGAGCTCCTATAATTCACCCCTCCACTTT. This sequence encodes CASSQELDRSSYNSPLHF.

The rearrangement links TRBV25-1 to TRBJ1-6; maybe TRBD1 (5 bases). The germline V gene encodes CDR1 MGHDK and CDR2 SYGVNS. CDR3 size: 16 residues. The V end was cut by 6 bases, the J end by 9 bases, with 21 bases between. Written as DNA, the CDR3 is TGTGCCAGCAGCGACTTAGGGGCAGCGGGAATTTCACCCCTCCACTTT. This codes for CASSDLGAAGISPLHF.

The V call is TRBV19, the J call TRBJ1-5; the D gene is possibly TRBD1 (6 bases). This CDR3 is 11 amino acids long. The germline CDR1 and CDR2 sequences are LNHDA and SQIVND (reference sequence). The CDR3 sequence: CFEQGDQPQHF. Written as DNA, the CDR3 is TGTTTCGAACAGGGTGATCAGCCCCAGCATTTT.

The chain couples TRBV27 to TRBJ2-3; 11 bases agree with TRBD2. The germline V gene encodes CDR1 MNHEY and CDR2 SMNVEV (reference sequence). With 0 bases clipped from V and 5 bases from J, the junction kept 10 bases outside the gene matches. The CDR3 runs 18 residues. CDR3 region: CASSLSRLSLAGEDTQYF. The CDR3 DNA follows: TGTGCCAGCAGTTTATCTCGGCTATCACTAGCGGGGGAAGATACGCAGTATTTT.

The rearrangement links TRBV7-9 to TRBJ1-2; 7 bases map to TRBD1. The CDR3 is 15 residues long. Germline-derived CDR1 and CDR2 are SEHNR and FQNEAQ (reference sequence). The trim removed 6 bases at V and 2 bases at J, leaving 9 bases unmatched. In nucleotides, the CDR3 is TGTGCCAGCAGGGAAACAGGGGCACCAAACTATGGCTACACCTTC. Amino acid sequence: CASRETGAPNYGYTF. The full variable domain, in which reference TRBV7-9 and TRBJ1-2 provide the parts outside the CDR3, is DTGVSQNPRHKITKRGQNVTFRCDPISEHNRLYWYRQTLGQGPEFLTYFQNEAQLEKSRLLSDRFSAERPKGSFSTLEIQRTEQGDSAMYLCASRETGAPNYGYTFGSGTRLTVV.

The rearrangement uses TRBV5-5 and TRBJ1-3; TRBD1 matches at 10 bases. The CDR3 spans 16 residues. J lost 0 bases, V lost 6 bases, and 6 bases had no gene match. CDR1 is SGHKS, CDR2 YYEKEE, per germline (reference sequence). CDR3 sequence reads: CASTRDRGSSGNTIYF. Written as DNA, the CDR3 is TGTGCCAGCACCAGGGACAGGGGCTCCTCTGGAAACACCATATATTTT.

Written as DNA, the CDR3 is TGTGCCAGCTTCCAGGGAAAAGGCTCCTATAATTCACCCCTCCACTTT. Translation gives CASFQGKGSYNSPLHF. J is TRBJ1-6 and V is TRBV7-7, with D possibly matching TRBD1 (5 bases). From germline, CDR1 is SSHAT and CDR2 FNYEAQ (reference sequence). Trimming took off 8 bases at V and 0 bases at J, with 14 bases between the two ends. The CDR3 is made up of 16 amino acids.